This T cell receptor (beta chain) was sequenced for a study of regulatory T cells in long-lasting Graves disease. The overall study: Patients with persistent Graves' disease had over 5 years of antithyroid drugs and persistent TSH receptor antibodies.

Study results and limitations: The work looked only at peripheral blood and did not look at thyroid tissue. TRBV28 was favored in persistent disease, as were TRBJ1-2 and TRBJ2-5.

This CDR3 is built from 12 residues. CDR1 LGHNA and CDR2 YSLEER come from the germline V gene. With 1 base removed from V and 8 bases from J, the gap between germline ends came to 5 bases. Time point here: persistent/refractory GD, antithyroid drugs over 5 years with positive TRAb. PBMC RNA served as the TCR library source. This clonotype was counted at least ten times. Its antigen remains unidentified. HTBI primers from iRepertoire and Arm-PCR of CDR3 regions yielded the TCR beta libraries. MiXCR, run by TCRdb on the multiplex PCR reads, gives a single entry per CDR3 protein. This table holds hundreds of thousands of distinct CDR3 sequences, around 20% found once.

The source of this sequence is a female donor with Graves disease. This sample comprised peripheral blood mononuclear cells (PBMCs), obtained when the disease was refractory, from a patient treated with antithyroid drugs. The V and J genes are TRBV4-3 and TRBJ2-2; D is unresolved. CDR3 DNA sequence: TGCGCCAGCAGCCAAGGAGTAGGGGAGCTGTTTTTT. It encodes CASSQGVGELFF.